The next 7 T cell receptor beta chains were all read from a single sample in a study of blood T cell repertoires in COVID-19. Method: immunoSEQ multiplex PCR; TCRdb's copy keeps in-frame clones and lacks some. This sample carries tens of thousands of clones, about 92% of them seen once, and the ten largest clones take roughly 2.3%. Sequenced input: peripheral blood. The receptors stem from a man in his fifties with acute or convalescent COVID-19.

The V gene is TRBV30, the J gene TRBJ1-1; a possible D gene is TRBD1 (6 bases). Trimming stripped 4 bases from V and 5 bases from J, with 14 bases between. The CDR3 length is 13 residues. Germline loops: CDR1 GTSNPN, CDR2 SVGIG (reference sequence). CDR3: CAWTDGGRTEAFF. CDR3 in DNA: TGTGCCTGGACCGACGGGGGGCGAACTGAAGCTTTCTTT.

This chain connects TRBV2 to TRBJ1-5; maybe TRBD1 (5 bases). Trimming shortened V by 6 bases and J by 1 base, and 10 bases separated the two germline ends. Germline V gene data show CDR1 as SNHLY and CDR2 as FYNNEI. This CDR3 spans 14 amino acids. CDR3 protein: CASRGRDSNQPQHF. Written as DNA, the CDR3 is TGTGCCAGCAGGGGGAGGGACAGCAATCAGCCCCAGCATTTT.

The DNA of the CDR3 is TGTGCCAGCAGCTTACCGACTAGCAGCGAGCAGTACGTC. It translates to CASSLPTSSEQYV. The chain has TRBV11-2 and TRBJ2-7; 7 nucleotides align to TRBD2. CDR1 and CDR2 (germline): SGHAT, FQNNGV. The CDR3 is 13 residues long. Trimming cost V 2 bases and J 6 bases; bases outside gene matches: 4.

In DNA, the CDR3 is TGTGCCAGCAGCGTAGGATCGAGCGGGAGAAGGTATTTT. The encoded protein is CASSVGSSGRRYF. The V and J genes are TRBV9 and TRBJ2-3; 8 bases agree with TRBD2. There are 13 residues in the CDR3. Germline lookup yields CDR1 SGDLS and CDR2 YYNGEE. Trimming at V came to 0 bases and at J to 14 bases, leaving 8 bases not matched to a gene.

J is TRBJ2-5 and V is TRBV6-5; no reliable D call. Trimming removed 8 bases at V and 3 bases at J, with 10 bases between. The CDR3 contains 12 residues. The germline gives CDR1 MNHEY, CDR2 SVGAGI. Here the CDR3 reads CASWAEKETQYF. The CDR3 nucleotides read TGTGCCAGCTGGGCAGAGAAAGAGACCCAGTACTTC.

The chain employs TRBV12-3 or TRBV12-4 and TRBJ1-4; D is undetermined. The CDR3 has 11 amino acids. The germline V and J ends were trimmed by 5 bases and 7 bases, with 5 bases remaining between them. DNA for the CDR3: TGTGCCAGCAGTGGCGGTGAAAAACTGTTTTTT. Its protein product is CASSGGEKLFF.

This chain links TRBV11-2 with TRBJ2-5, with TRBD2 identical over 11 bases. The CDR3 runs to 15 residues. The germline V gene has CDR1 SGHAT and CDR2 FQNNGV. The junction had 7 bases not matched to a gene; V was cut back by 5 bases and J by 5 bases. The CDR3 reads CASSLIAGGFETQYF. The CDR3 DNA reads as TGTGCCAGCAGCCTAATAGCGGGAGGGTTTGAGACCCAGTACTTC.